This TCR beta chain was identified in a study of T cells expressing NK-cell markers. Background on the study: Source material for TCR beta repertoires consisted of sorted CD3+CD56+NKG2C+, CD3+CD56+NKG2C- and CD3+CD56-NKG2C+ T cells.

The germline V gene has CDR1 SGHVS and CDR2 FNYEAQ. This CDR3 contains 17 residues. TCRdb re-called the 5' RACE reads and shows each CDR3 protein once, DNA omitted. The ten top clones account for less than 4.5%, within a sample of 500,000 to 700,000 distinct CDR3 sequences. The sequencing sample was made of blood T cells: a sorted CD56 or NKG2C T cell subset, CD4+ or CD8+ T cells, or bulk PBMC T cells (not recorded which). The chain recombines TRBV7-6 with TRBJ2-1; TCRdb selects TRBD1, and the lack of DNA leaves this call unchecked. The sequence was obtained from a man aged 18 to 35 in good health. CDR3 in amino acids: CASSLVAGQGRTNEQFF.